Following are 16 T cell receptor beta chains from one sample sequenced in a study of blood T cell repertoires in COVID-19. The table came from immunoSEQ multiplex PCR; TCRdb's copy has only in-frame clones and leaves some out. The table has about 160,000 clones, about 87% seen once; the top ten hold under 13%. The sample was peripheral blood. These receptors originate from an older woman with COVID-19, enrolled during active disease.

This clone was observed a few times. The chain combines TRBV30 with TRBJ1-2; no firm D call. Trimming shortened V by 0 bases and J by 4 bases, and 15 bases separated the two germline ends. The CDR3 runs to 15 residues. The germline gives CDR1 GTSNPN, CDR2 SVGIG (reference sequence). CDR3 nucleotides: TGTGCCTGGAGTGTAATCGCAACCGGTGCCTATGGCTACACCTTC. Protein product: CAWSVIATGAYGYTF.

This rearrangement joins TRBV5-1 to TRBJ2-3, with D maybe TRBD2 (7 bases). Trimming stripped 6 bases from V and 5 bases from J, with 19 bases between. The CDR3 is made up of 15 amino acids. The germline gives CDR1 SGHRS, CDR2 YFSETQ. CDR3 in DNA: TGCGCCAGCAATCTGGGGGGGCCTATAATAGATACGCAGTATTTT. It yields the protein CASNLGGPIIDTQYF. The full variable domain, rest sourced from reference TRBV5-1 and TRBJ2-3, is KAGVTQTPRYLIKTRGQQVTLSCSPISGHRSVSWYQQTPGQGLQFLFEYFSETQRNKGNFPGRFSGRQFSNSRSEMNVSTLELGDSALYLCASNLGGPIIDTQYFGPGTRLTVL.

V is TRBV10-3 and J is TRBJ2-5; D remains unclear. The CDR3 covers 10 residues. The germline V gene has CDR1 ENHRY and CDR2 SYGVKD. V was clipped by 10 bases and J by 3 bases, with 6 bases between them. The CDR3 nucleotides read TGTGCCACAGGCGAAGAGACCCAGTACTTC. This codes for CATGEETQYF.

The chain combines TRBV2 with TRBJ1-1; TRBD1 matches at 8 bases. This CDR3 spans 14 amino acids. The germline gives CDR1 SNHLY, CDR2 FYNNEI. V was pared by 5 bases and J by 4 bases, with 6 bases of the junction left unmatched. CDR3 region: CASSLQGEGTEAFF. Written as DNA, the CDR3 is TGTGCCAGCAGTTTACAGGGGGAGGGCACTGAAGCTTTCTTT.

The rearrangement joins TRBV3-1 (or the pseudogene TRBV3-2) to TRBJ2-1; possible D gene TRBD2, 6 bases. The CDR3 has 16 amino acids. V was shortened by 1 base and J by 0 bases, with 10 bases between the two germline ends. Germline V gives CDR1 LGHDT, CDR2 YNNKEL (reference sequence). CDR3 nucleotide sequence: TGTGCCAGCAGCCAAGGAGTCGGGAGCTCCTACAATGAGCAGTTCTTC. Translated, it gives CASSQGVGSSYNEQFF.

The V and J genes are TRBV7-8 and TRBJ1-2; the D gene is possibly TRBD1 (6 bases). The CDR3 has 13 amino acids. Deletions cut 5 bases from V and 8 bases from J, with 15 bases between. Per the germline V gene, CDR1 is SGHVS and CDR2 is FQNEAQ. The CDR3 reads CASSPGRTGGYTF. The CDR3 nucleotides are TGTGCCAGCAGCCCCGGACGTACAGGGGGCTACACCTTC.

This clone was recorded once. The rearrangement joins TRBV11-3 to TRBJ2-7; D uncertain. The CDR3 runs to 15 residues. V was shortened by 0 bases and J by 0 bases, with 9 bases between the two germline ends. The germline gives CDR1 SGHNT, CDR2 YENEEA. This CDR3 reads CASSLDPRSSYEQYF. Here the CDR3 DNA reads TGTGCCAGCAGCTTAGATCCGAGGAGCTCCTACGAGCAGTACTTC.

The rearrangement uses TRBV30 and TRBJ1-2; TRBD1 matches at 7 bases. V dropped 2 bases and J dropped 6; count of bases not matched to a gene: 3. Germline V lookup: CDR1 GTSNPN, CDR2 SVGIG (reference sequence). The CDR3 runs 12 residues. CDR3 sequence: CAWSPGQHGYTF. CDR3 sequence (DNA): TGTGCCTGGAGTCCGGGACAGCATGGCTACACCTTC.

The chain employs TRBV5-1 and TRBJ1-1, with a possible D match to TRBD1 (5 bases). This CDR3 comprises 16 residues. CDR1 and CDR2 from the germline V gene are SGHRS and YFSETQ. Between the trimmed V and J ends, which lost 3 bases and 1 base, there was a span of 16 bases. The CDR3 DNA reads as TGCGCCAGCAGCTCCAGGGATCAGGCGACGAACACTGAAGCTTTCTTT. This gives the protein CASSSRDQATNTEAFF.

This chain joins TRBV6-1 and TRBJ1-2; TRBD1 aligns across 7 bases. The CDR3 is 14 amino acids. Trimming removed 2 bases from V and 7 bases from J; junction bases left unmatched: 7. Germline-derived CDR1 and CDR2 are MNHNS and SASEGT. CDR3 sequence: CASSERDSTFGYTF. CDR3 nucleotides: TGTGCCAGCAGTGAACGGGACAGTACATTTGGCTACACCTTC.

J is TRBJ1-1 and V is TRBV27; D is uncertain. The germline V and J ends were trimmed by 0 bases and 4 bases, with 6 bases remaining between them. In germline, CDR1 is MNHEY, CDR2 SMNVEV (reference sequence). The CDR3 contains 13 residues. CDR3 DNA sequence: TGTGCCAGCAGTTTATCGCGGGGCACTGAAGCTTTCTTT. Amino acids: CASSLSRGTEAFF.

The CDR3 bases are TGCGCCAGCAGTTCTAGCGGGGGTAGAGGAGATACGCAGTATTTT. Translation: CASSSSGGRGDTQYF. The chain couples TRBV10-1 to TRBJ2-3; 10 nucleotides align to TRBD2. The CDR3 has 15 amino acids. J gave up 5 bases and V 5 bases, and 7 bases lay outside the gene matches. Germline loops: CDR1 WNHNN, CDR2 SYGVQD (reference sequence).

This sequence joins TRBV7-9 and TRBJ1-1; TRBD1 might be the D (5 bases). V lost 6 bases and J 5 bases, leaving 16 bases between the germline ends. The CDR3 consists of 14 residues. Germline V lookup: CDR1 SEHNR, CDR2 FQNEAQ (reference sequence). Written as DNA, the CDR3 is TGTGCCAGCAGATCCAGTGACCGGGGGACTGAAGCTTTCTTT. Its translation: CASRSSDRGTEAFF.

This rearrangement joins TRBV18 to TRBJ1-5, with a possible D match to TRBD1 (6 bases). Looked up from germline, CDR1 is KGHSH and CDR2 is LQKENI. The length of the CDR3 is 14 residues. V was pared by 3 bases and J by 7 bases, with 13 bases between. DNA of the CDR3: TGTGCCAGCTCACCTATAAGGCAGGGGCAGCCCCAGCATTTT. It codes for CASSPIRQGQPQHF.

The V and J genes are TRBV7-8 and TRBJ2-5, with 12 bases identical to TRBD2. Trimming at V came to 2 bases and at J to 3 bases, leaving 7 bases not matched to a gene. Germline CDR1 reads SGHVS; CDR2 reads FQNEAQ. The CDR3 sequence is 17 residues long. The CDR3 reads CASSLRVPSGGEETQYF. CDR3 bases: TGTGCCAGCAGCTTACGGGTGCCTAGCGGGGGGGAAGAGACCCAGTACTTC.

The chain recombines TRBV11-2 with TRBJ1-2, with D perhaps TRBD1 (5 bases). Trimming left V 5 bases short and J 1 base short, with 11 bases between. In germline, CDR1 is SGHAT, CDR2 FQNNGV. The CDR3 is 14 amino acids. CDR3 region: CASSRETVNYGYTF. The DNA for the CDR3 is TGTGCCAGCAGCCGGGAGACAGTTAACTATGGCTACACCTTC.